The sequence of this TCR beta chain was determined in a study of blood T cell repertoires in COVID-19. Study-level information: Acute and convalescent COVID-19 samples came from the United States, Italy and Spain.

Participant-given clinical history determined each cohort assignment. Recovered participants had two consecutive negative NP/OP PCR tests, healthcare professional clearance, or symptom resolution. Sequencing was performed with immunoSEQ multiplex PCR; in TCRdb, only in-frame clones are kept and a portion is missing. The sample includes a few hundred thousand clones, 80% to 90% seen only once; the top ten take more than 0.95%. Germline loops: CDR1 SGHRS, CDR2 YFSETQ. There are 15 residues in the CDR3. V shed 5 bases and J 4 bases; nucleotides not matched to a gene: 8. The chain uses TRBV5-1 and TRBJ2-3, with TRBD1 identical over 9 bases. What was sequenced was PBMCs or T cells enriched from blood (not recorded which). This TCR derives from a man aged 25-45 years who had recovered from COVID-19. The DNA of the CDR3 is TGCGCCAGCAGGAAAGGGACAGGGATGGCAGATACGCAGTATTTT. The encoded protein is CASRKGTGMADTQYF.